This is a list of T cell receptor beta chains from one sample in a study of Ad26.COV2.S vaccination and SARS-CoV-2 variants. Libraries were prepared by immunoSEQ multiplex PCR; TCRdb keeps only in-frame clonotypes and omits some of them. The sample lists 400,000 to 500,000 clones, around 89% seen once, with 3.6% in the top ten. Material: peripheral blood, obtained in a trial of Ad26.COV2.S vaccine versus placebo. The receptors derive from a person between 18 and 65 years old who received the Ad26.COV2.S COVID-19 vaccine or a placebo. CDR3s include the opening cysteine and the closing phenylalanine or tryptophan. Clone size is given for some rows only: seen once, a few or many times, or a class if the clone is expanded.

>TRBV10-3|-
CAISEGNGRGDGYTF
>TRBV7-9|-
CASSSPGGVNTGELFF
>TRBV23-1|few
CASSQSASVKINQPQHF
>TRBV6-1|-
CASSETGRSSYEQYF
>TRBV28|-
CASGGYGYTF
>TRBV5-8|-
CASSLGRGLSPLHF
>TRBV19|-
CASSVDGGEKLFF
>TRBV28|-
CAYRDLDTQYF
>TRBV27|-
CASSLWASAYNEQFF
>TRBV19|-
CASSRLRDVPFSGNTIYF
>TRBV5-1|-
CASSLLGEVGGYTF
>TRBV29-1|-
CSVEDGAGRGSFF
>TRBV30|-
CAWSVPPTRTYEQYF
>TRBV2|-
CASRGRQVQETQYF
>TRBV7-2|-
CASSLATTGSYNSPLHF
>TRBV7-6|-
CASSITTSGGETQYF
>TRBV6-5|once
CATTGAYGTEAFF
>TRBV9|-
CASSVNGGKYNEQFF
>TRBV4-3|-
CASSQDTGYNEKLFF
>TRBV28|-
CASSFQGYINEQFF
>TRBV19|-
CASSIGDRGRSPLHF
>TRBV7-2|once
CASSTGQQNEKLFF
>TRBV14|-
CASSQNRGVGGTGELFF
>TRBV7-9|-
CASSTPSGAYNEQFF
>TRBV7-9|-
CASSLARQRRDTQYF
>TRBV4-3|once
CASSQRDRAPYNEQFF
>TRBV5-1|-
CASTDRGGQENGELFF
>TRBV14|-
CASSQDLRGYYGYTF
>TRBV10-3|-
CAISESSETQYF
>TRBV6-2/TRBV6-3|-
CASSRFLRDTGELFF
>TRBV15|once
CATSRPTGPSETQYF
>TRBV6-5|-
CASSRLGEAYEQYF
>TRBV6-6|-
CGSGVSSDNEQFF
>TRBV10-2|-
CASSGDRTYEQYF
>TRBV7-2|-
CASRLSYEQYF
>TRBV28|few
CASSTGETGELFF